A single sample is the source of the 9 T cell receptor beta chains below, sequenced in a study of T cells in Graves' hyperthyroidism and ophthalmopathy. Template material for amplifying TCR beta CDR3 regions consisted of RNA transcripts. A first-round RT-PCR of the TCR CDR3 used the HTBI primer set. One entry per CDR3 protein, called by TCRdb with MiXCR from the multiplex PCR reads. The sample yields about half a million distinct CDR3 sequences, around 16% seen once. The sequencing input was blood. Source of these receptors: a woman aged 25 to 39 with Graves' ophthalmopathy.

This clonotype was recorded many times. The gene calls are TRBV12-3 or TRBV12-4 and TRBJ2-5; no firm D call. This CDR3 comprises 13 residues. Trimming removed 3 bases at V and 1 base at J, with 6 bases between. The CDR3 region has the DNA TGTGCCAGCAGTTTGAACAGCCAAGAGACCCAGTACTTC. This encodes CASSLNSQETQYF.

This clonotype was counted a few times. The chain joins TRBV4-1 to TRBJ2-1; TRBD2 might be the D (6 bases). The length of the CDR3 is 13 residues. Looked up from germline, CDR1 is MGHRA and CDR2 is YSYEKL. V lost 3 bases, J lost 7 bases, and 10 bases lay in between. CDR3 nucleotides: TGCGCCAGCAGCCATTCGGAGGGTAATGAGCAGTTCTTC. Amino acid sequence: CASSHSEGNEQFF.

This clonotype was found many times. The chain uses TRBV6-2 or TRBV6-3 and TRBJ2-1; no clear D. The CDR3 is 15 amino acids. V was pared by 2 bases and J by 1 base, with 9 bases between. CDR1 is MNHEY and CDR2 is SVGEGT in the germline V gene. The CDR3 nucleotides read TGTGCCAGCAGTTACGAATTGGATTCCTACAATGAGCAGTTCTTC. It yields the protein CASSYELDSYNEQFF.

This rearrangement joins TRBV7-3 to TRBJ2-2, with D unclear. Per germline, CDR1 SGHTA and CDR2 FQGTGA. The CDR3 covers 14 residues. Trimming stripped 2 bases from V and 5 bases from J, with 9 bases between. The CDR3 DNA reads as TGTGCCAGCAGCTTATACCAAGGAACCGGGGAGCTGTTTTTT. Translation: CASSLYQGTGELFF.

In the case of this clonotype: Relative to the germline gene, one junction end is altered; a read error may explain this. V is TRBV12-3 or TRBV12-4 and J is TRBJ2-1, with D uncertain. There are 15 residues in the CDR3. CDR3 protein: CTSSPVSPDGNEQFF. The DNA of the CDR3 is TGTACCAGCAGTCCGGTTTCCCCTGATGGCAATGAGCAGTTCTTC.

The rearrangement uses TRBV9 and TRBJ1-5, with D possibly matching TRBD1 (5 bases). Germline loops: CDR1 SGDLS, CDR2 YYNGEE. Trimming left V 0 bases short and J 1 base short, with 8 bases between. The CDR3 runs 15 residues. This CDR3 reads CASSVEGRSNQPQHF. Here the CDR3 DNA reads TGTGCCAGCAGCGTAGAGGGACGGAGCAATCAGCCCCAGCATTTT.

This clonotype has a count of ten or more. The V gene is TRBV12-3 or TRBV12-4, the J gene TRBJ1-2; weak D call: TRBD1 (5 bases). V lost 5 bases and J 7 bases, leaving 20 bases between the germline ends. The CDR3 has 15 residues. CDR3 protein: CASSRDGSPSGGYTF. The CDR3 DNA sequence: TGTGCCAGCAGTCGGGACGGATCTCCCTCAGGTGGCTACACCTTC.

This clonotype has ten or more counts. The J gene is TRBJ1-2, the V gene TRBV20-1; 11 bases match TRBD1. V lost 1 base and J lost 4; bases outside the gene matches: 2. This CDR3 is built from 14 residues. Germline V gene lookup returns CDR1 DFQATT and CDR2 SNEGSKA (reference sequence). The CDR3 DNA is TGCAGTGCTAGAGGGACAGGGGGCTTCTATGGCTACACCTTC. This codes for CSARGTGGFYGYTF.

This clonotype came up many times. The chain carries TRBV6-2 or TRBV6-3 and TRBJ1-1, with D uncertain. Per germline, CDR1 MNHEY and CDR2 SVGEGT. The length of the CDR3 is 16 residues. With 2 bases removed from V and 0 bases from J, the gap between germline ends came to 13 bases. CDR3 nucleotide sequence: TGTGCCAGCAGTTACCCGGGCGGGGATCTGAACACTGAAGCTTTCTTT. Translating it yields CASSYPGGDLNTEAFF.